What follows are 29 T cell receptor beta chains derived from one specimen sequenced in a study of human T cells and chemical hapten exposure. Time point specified: patch test 3, about 24 weeks after DPC sensitization. The treatment here: therapeutic diphenylcyclopropenone sensitization with weekly scalp DPC. TCRdb reprocessed the RACE reads via MiXCR and lists one record per CDR3 protein. The sample holds approximately 88,000 distinct CDR3 sequences; 10% to 15% are singletons and the top ten take around 5.8%. Specimen: whole blood, collected in connection with sensitization to the hapten diphenylcyclopropenone (DPC). All receptors derive from a woman aged 45-60 years with alopecia areata. Some clones in this sample may be carry-over from other donors' samples.

The chain has TRBV25-1 and TRBJ1-1, with D tentatively TRBD1 (5 bases). Germline assignment: CDR1 MGHDK and CDR2 SYGVNS. The V gene lost 5 bases and the J gene lost 6 bases, with 22 bases spanning the gap. The CDR3 sequence is 16 residues long. The CDR3 reads CASSISGGANTAEAFF. In DNA, the CDR3 is TGTGCCAGCAGTATTTCTGGCGGGGCTAACACTGCTGAAGCTTTCTTT.

At least ten counts were recorded for this clonotype. V is TRBV28 and J is TRBJ2-3; TRBD1 matches at 7 bases. Germline lookup yields CDR1 MDHEN and CDR2 SYDVKM. The CDR3 consists of 16 residues. V trimming: 1 base; J trimming: 0 bases; junction bases outside the gene matches: 4. The CDR3 nucleotides read TGTGCCAGCAGTTTATCGGGACAGAGAAGCACAGATACGCAGTATTTT. Its protein product is CASSLSGQRSTDTQYF.

The chain is built from TRBV5-1 and TRBJ2-3; D tentatively reads TRBD1 or TRBD2 (7 bases each). Per germline, CDR1 SGHRS and CDR2 YFSETQ. V was pared by 3 bases and J by 4 bases, with 18 bases between. CDR3 length: 16 amino acids. Here the CDR3 reads CASSSDPPGGADTQYF. For the CDR3, the DNA is TGCGCCAGCAGCTCAGACCCCCCAGGGGGGGCAGATACGCAGTATTTT. Full variable domain (remainder filled in from reference TRBV5-1 and TRBJ2-3): KAGVTQTPRYLIKTRGQQVTLSCSPISGHRSVSWYQQTPGQGLQFLFEYFSETQRNKGNFPGRFSGRQFSNSRSEMNVSTLELGDSALYLCASSSDPPGGADTQYFGPGTRLTVL.

This clonotype was observed a few times. The chain combines TRBV29-1 with TRBJ2-3, with unresolved D. Germline assignment: CDR1 SQVTM and CDR2 ANQGSEA. V was pared by 5 bases and J by 2 bases, with 8 bases between. The CDR3 is made up of 12 amino acids. The CDR3 loop reads CSVFSVTDTQYF. The CDR3 nucleotides are TGCAGCGTTTTTAGTGTCACAGATACGCAGTATTTT.

V is TRBV6-5 and J is TRBJ2-7; D tentatively fits TRBD1 or TRBD2 (6 bases each). The CDR3 has 14 amino acids. V lost 7 bases and J lost 3, with 16 bases in between. The V gene's germline CDR1 is MNHEY and CDR2 SVGAGI. The CDR3, as DNA: TGTGCCAGCAAAGCGGCCGGGGGCAACTACGAGCAGTACTTC. Translation: CASKAAGGNYEQYF.

The table lists this clonotype with a few counts. The chain is built from TRBV9 and TRBJ2-1; TRBD2 matches at 9 bases. The CDR3 extends over 15 amino acids. In germline, CDR1 is SGDLS, CDR2 YYNGEE. V was clipped by 0 bases and J by 4 bases; unmatched bases: 2. Here the CDR3 reads CASSVGGRGYNEQFF. The CDR3, as DNA: TGTGCCAGCAGCGTAGGCGGGAGGGGGTACAATGAGCAGTTCTTC. Filled out from reference TRBV9 and TRBJ2-1, the complete variable domain reads DSGVTQTPKHLITATGQRVTLRCSPRSGDLSVYWYQQSLDQGLQFLIQYYNGEERAKGNILERFSAQQFPDLHSELNLSSLELGDSALYFCASSVGGRGYNEQFFGPGTRLTVL.

At least ten counts were recorded for this clonotype. The gene calls are TRBV5-4 and TRBJ1-2, with unresolved D. V lost 0 bases and J lost 1, with 10 bases in between. Germline V gene lookup returns CDR1 SGHNT and CDR2 YYREEE (reference sequence). There are 15 residues in the CDR3. The CDR3: CASSLAQLYNYGYTF. In nucleotides, the CDR3 is TGTGCCAGCAGCTTGGCACAGCTTTATAACTATGGCTACACCTTC.

Many counts were recorded for this clonotype. The chain uses TRBV18 and TRBJ1-1; tentatively, D is TRBD1 (6 bases). The CDR3 has 13 residues. CDR1 and CDR2 (germline): KGHSH, LQKENI. Trimming shortened V by 6 bases and J by 5 bases, and 13 bases separated the two germline ends. CDR3 in amino acids: CASSREGGTEAFF. The CDR3 DNA is TGTGCCAGCTCGAGAGAGGGGGGGACTGAAGCTTTCTTT.

The table lists this clonotype with a few counts. The rearrangement joins TRBV29-1 to TRBJ2-7, with 10 positions matching TRBD1. Germline lookup yields CDR1 SQVTM and CDR2 ANQGSEA. This CDR3 is built from 13 residues. The V gene end was trimmed by 6 bases and the J gene end by 1 base; junction bases not matched to a gene: 3. The CDR3 protein is CSVGTGVSYEQYF. DNA for the CDR3: TGCAGCGTCGGGACAGGGGTTTCCTACGAGCAGTACTTC.

V and J are TRBV12-3 or TRBV12-4 and TRBJ1-6; D gene unclear. This CDR3 spans 13 amino acids. Trimming shortened V by 4 bases and J by 7 bases, and 8 bases separated the two germline ends. The CDR3 loop is CASSSDGNSPLHF. CDR3 coding DNA: TGTGCCAGCAGTTCGGACGGGAATTCACCCCTCCACTTT.

This clonotype showed up many times. V is TRBV12-3 or TRBV12-4 and J is TRBJ1-5, with a tentative D call TRBD1 (6 bases). The V and J ends lost 5 bases and 0 bases respectively, with 11 bases between them. The CDR3 totals 15 residues. As DNA, the CDR3 is TGTGCCAGCAGTCGACAGGTTGGTAGCAATCAGCCCCAGCATTTT. It codes for CASSRQVGSNQPQHF.

This chain uses TRBV27 with TRBJ1-2; D call uncertain. Trimming took off 3 bases at V and 5 bases at J, with 10 bases between the two ends. CDR1 is MNHEY, CDR2 SMNVEV, per germline (reference sequence). CDR3 size: 13 residues. As DNA, the CDR3 is TGTGCCAGCAGTTTTTACGGATTTTATGGCTACACCTTC. Protein sequence: CASSFYGFYGYTF.

This clonotype was seen a handful of times. The rearrangement uses TRBV11-2 and TRBJ2-4; TRBD2 matches 8 bases. The CDR3 runs 17 residues. CDR1 and CDR2 from the germline V gene are SGHAT and FQNNGV. Trimming cost V 1 base and J 0 bases; bases outside gene matches: 5. Here the CDR3 DNA reads TGTGCCAGCAGCTTAGTCGCAAGCGGGAGAGCCAAAAACATTCAGTACTTC. It encodes CASSLVASGRAKNIQYF.

At least ten counts were recorded for this clonotype. This rearrangement joins TRBV29-1 to TRBJ2-5; D may be TRBD2 (6 bases). From germline, CDR1 is SQVTM and CDR2 ANQGSEA. This CDR3 is built from 11 residues. V lost 8 bases and J 7 bases, leaving 14 bases between the germline ends. CDR3 sequence reads: CSIGVGGTQYF. CDR3 DNA sequence: TGCAGCATCGGGGTCGGGGGGACCCAGTACTTC.

This clonotype appeared many times. The DNA of the CDR3 is TGTGCCAGCACCCGGATAGGGGAGACCCAGTACTTC. Its translation is CASTRIGETQYF. This chain links TRBV3-1 with TRBJ2-5; D remains ambiguous. The V end lost 7 bases, the J end lost 5 bases, and 11 bases lay between the germline ends. There are 12 residues in the CDR3. Germline assignment: CDR1 LGHDT and CDR2 YNNKEL (reference sequence).

The genes are TRBV10-1 and TRBJ2-5, with D possibly TRBD2 on 6 matching bases. From germline, CDR1 is WNHNN and CDR2 SYGVQD (reference sequence). This CDR3 has 14 amino acids. The V end lost 9 bases, the J end lost 2 bases, and 16 bases lay between the germline ends. This CDR3 is CASSQTGRQETQYF. The CDR3, as DNA: TGCGCCAGTTCCCAAACCGGGAGACAAGAGACCCAGTACTTC.

This clonotype was picked up a small number of times. The rearrangement links TRBV20-1 to TRBJ2-7; 9 bases map to TRBD2. CDR3 length equals 15 residues. With V trimmed by 0 bases and J by 2 bases, 5 bases remained unmatched. In germline, CDR1 is DFQATT, CDR2 SNEGSKA (reference sequence). CDR3 loop: CSARDMAGGPYEQYF. In DNA form, the CDR3 reads TGCAGTGCTAGAGATATGGCGGGAGGGCCCTACGAGCAGTACTTC.

This clonotype was counted between two and nine times. The rearrangement links TRBV18 to TRBJ2-3; TRBD2 might be the D (5 bases). This CDR3 has 16 residues. Trimming cost V 5 bases and J 0 bases, with 15 bases left between them. Germline CDR1 KGHSH, CDR2 LQKENI. In DNA form, the CDR3 reads TGTGCCAGCTCAAAGGTTTTCGGGGTCAGCACAGATACGCAGTATTTT. Its translation: CASSKVFGVSTDTQYF.

There are a few counts of this clonotype. The chain employs TRBV15 and TRBJ1-1, with D maybe TRBD1 (5 bases). CDR1 and CDR2 from the germline V gene are LNHNV and YYDKDF (reference sequence). The ends were cut back, 8 bases at V and 4 bases at J, with 14 bases in the middle. This CDR3 has 13 amino acids. CDR3 nucleotide sequence: TGTGCCACCGGCAACTCGGGGGGCACTGAAGCTTTCTTT. Protein: CATGNSGGTEAFF.

The chain recombines TRBV6-1 with TRBJ1-6, with D perhaps matching TRBD1 (5 bases). V lost 7 bases, J lost 4 bases, and 17 bases lay in between. The CDR3 has 16 amino acids. The V gene's germline CDR1 is MNHNS and CDR2 SASEGT. The CDR3 region has the DNA TGTGCCAGCAATCCTATCAGGGACCGTTATAATTCACCCCTCCACTTT. As protein: CASNPIRDRYNSPLHF.

A few counts support this clonotype. The chain employs TRBV15 and TRBJ2-2; TRBD1 agrees at 9 bases. The CDR3 is 17 amino acids. Germline V lookup: CDR1 LNHNV, CDR2 YYDKDF (reference sequence). Trimming took 0 bases from V and 4 from J; bases not matched to a gene: 6. CDR3 DNA: TGTGCCACCAGCAGAGATAGGACAGGGGACATCACCGGGGAGCTGTTTTTT. Protein sequence: CATSRDRTGDITGELFF.

The chain employs TRBV12-3 or TRBV12-4 and TRBJ1-6; no clear D gene. Trimming left V 7 bases short and J 9 bases short, with 13 bases between. The length of the CDR3 is 13 residues. CDR3 region: CASTLTLASPLHF. As DNA, the CDR3 is TGTGCCAGCACCCTGACTCTTGCTTCACCCCTCCACTTT.

This clonotype has at least ten counts. The V and J genes are TRBV6-4 and TRBJ2-3; weak D call: TRBD2 (5 bases). CDR3 length: 14 amino acids. Germline V CDR1 and CDR2: MRHNA, SNTAGT. The V gene lost 5 bases and the J gene lost 3 bases, with 12 bases spanning the gap. CDR3 in amino acids: CASSPTGETDTQYF. The CDR3 nucleotides are TGTGCCAGCAGTCCTACCGGGGAGACAGATACGCAGTATTTT.

This clonotype was counted many times. The V call is TRBV5-1, the J call TRBJ1-4; TRBD1 agrees at 7 bases. The CDR3 has 15 residues. Germline loops: CDR1 SGHRS, CDR2 YFSETQ. V was pared by 0 bases and J by 4 bases, with 3 bases of the junction left unmatched. The CDR3: CASSLGTGNNEKLFF. CDR3 nucleotide sequence: TGCGCCAGCAGCTTGGGGACAGGAAATAATGAAAAACTGTTTTTT.

This clonotype was seen only a few times. This chain connects TRBV15 to TRBJ2-2, with D maybe TRBD2 (6 bases). The CDR3 runs to 14 residues. V lost 5 bases and J 4 bases, leaving 11 bases between the germline ends. From germline, CDR1 is LNHNV and CDR2 YYDKDF (reference sequence). In DNA, the CDR3 is TGTGCCACCAGCGGGACTTATACCACCGGGGAGCTGTTTTTT. It encodes CATSGTYTTGELFF.

This clonotype was seen only a few times. The V call is TRBV19, the J call TRBJ2-3, with 12 bases fitting TRBD2. V was clipped by 3 bases and J by 1 base; unmatched bases: 5. The CDR3 spans 17 residues. In germline, CDR1 is LNHDA, CDR2 SQIVND (reference sequence). CDR3 region: CASSMTSGGRGTDTQYF. CDR3 sequence (DNA): TGTGCCAGTAGTATGACTAGCGGGGGACGGGGCACAGATACGCAGTATTTT. The full variable domain, in which reference TRBV19 and TRBJ2-3 provide the parts outside the CDR3, is DGGITQSPKYLFRKEGQNVTLSCEQNLNHDAMYWYRQDPGQGLRLIYYSQIVNDFQKGDIAEGYSVSREKKESFPLTVTSAQKNPTAFYLCASSMTSGGRGTDTQYFGPGTRLTVL.

V gene TRBV10-3 combines with J gene TRBJ2-3; D may correspond to TRBD1 or TRBD2 (5 bases each). CDR3 length: 14 residues. In germline, CDR1 is ENHRY, CDR2 SYGVKD. With 5 bases removed from V and 5 bases from J, the gap between germline ends came to 14 bases. CDR3 coding DNA: TGTGCCATCAGTTACCAGGGAGCGGAAGATACGCAGTATTTT. Residues: CAISYQGAEDTQYF.

This sequence joins TRBV30 and TRBJ2-6, with 7 bases aligning to TRBD1. V was clipped by 2 bases and J by 0 bases; unmatched bases: 7. Germline CDR1 GTSNPN, CDR2 SVGIG (reference sequence). The CDR3 length is 17 residues. The CDR3 coding sequence is TGTGCCTGGAGTACCGGACAGGTTAGCTCTGGGGCCAACGTCCTGACTTTC. Translated, it gives CAWSTGQVSSGANVLTF.

The chain recombines TRBV2 with TRBJ2-1; D ambiguous. The CDR3 has 13 amino acids. V was clipped by 6 bases and J by 6 bases, with 12 bases between them. The germline V gene has CDR1 SNHLY and CDR2 FYNNEI. CDR3 in amino acids: CASSPVLFNEQFF. As DNA, the CDR3 is TGTGCCAGCAGCCCTGTACTCTTCAATGAGCAGTTCTTC.